The clone carrying this T cell receptor (beta chain) has only a few counts. Antigen specificity is unknown. The data were taken from a study of CD4 T cells in relation to SARS-CoV-2 and coronaviruses. Produced via immunoSEQ multiplex PCR; TCRdb's table is partial and in-frame only. The sample has tens of thousands of clones; about 92% are singletons. CDR3 length: 12 residues. V lost 6 bases and J 1 base, leaving 6 bases between the germline ends. Germline CDR1 MDHEN, CDR2 SYDVKM. Study-wide points: Monoreactive clones expanded significantly more to SARS-CoV-2 than crossreactive clones did.

Input material: naive CD4+ T cells from PBMCs. Indicated subset: naive CD4+ T cells isolated by negative enrichment. This chain joins TRBV28 and TRBJ1-1, with a tentative D call TRBD1 (6 bases). This receptor was identified in an adult with COVID-19. In DNA form, the CDR3 reads TGTGCCAGCAGAGGGGGGAACACTGAAGCTTTCTTT. It is translated as CASRGGNTEAFF.